This T cell receptor (beta chain) derives from a study of early T cells in non-severe SARS-CoV-2 infection. TCRdb re-called the 5' RACE reads through MiXCR, storing one row per CDR3 protein. The sample shows some 45,000 distinct CDR3 sequences, less than 8.5% of them seen only once. This clonotype was found many times. The TCR sequence derives from an adult who was a healthcare worker with PCR-confirmed SARS-CoV-2 infection or an uninfected control (not recorded which). Material: whole blood.

DNA for the CDR3: TGTGCCAGCAGCCGACTAGCGGTTAACAATGAGCAGTTCTTC. The encoded protein is CASSRLAVNNEQFF. The chain employs TRBV11-2 and TRBJ2-1, with 9 bases that match TRBD2. Germline loops: CDR1 SGHAT, CDR2 FQNNGV. There are 14 residues in the CDR3. J gave up 5 bases and V 5 bases, and 4 bases lay outside the gene matches.